The clone carrying this T cell receptor beta chain was picked up a small number of times. Other DNA sequences in this specimen translate into the identical CDR3. The data stem from a study of control samples from healthy donors and cancer patients. The CDR3 totals 13 residues. Germline V gene lookup returns CDR1 SGHDT and CDR2 YYEEEE. Trimming took 4 bases from V and 4 from J, leaving 11 bases between them. Only in-frame clones appear in the TCRdb table, and some are missing; sequencing was by immunoSEQ multiplex PCR. The sample holds about 120,000 clones, 88% seen once. The sequenced material came from blood. The TCR was taken from a woman aged 70-85 years in good health. The chain joins TRBV5-6 to TRBJ1-2; D not certain. The CDR3 spells CASSKRRLYGYTF. The CDR3, as DNA: TGTGCCAGCAGCAAAAGACGGCTCTATGGCTACACCTTC.